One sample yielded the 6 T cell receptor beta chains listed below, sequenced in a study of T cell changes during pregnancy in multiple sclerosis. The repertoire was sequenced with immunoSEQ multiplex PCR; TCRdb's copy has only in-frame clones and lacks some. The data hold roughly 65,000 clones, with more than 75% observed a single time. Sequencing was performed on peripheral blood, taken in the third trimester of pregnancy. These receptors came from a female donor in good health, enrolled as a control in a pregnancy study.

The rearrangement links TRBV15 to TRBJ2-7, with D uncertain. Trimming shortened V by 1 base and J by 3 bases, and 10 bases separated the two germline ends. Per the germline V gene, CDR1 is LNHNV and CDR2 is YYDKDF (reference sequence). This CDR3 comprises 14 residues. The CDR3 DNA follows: TGTGCCACCAGCAGAGGCAAGTCGGGCTACGAGCAGTACTTC. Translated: CATSRGKSGYEQYF.

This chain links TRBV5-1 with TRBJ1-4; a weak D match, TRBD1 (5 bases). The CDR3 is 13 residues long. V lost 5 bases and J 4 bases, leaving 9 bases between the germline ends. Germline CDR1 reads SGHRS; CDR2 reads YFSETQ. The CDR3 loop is CASRQAFNEKLFF. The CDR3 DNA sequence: TGCGCCAGCAGACAGGCGTTTAATGAAAAACTGTTTTTT.

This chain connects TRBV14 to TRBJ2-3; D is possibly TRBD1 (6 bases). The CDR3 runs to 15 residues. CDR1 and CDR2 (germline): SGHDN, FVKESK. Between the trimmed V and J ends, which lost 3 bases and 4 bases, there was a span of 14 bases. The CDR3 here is CASSHYQGKSDTQYF. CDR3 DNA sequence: TGTGCCAGCAGCCACTATCAGGGGAAATCAGATACGCAGTATTTT.

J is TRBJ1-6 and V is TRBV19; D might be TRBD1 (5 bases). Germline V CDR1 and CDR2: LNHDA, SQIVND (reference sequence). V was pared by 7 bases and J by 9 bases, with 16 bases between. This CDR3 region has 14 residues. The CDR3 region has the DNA TGTGCCAGTACCCTTGGGGGGATTCGTTCACCCCTCCACTTT. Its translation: CASTLGGIRSPLHF.

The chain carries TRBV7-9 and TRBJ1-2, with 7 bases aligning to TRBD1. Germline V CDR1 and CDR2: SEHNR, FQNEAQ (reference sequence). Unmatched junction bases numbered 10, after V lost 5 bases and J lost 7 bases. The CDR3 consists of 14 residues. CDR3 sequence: CASSVRQGGFGYTF. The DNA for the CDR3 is TGTGCCAGCAGCGTTCGACAGGGCGGCTTTGGCTACACCTTC.

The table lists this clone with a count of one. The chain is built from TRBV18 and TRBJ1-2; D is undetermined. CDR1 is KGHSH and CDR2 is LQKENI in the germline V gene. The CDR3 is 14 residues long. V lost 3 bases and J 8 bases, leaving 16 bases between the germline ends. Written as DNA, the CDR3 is TGTGCCAGCTCACCTATTGAGGGCGCCGGGGGCTACACCTTC. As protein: CASSPIEGAGGYTF.